The rows below give T cell receptor beta chains drawn from one sample of a study of early T cells in non-severe SARS-CoV-2 infection. TCRdb re-called the 5' RACE reads through MiXCR, storing one row per CDR3 protein. The repertoire holds 30,000 to 35,000 distinct CDR3 sequences, with approximately 4.2% as singletons. The sequenced sample consisted of whole blood. The receptors originated from an adult who was a healthcare worker with PCR-confirmed SARS-CoV-2 infection or an uninfected control (not recorded which). CDR3s include the opening cysteine and the closing phenylalanine or tryptophan. The D gene is left open where the match is weak. Only part of the rows carry a size: once, few, many, or a class if the clone is expanded.

-	TRBD1	TRBJ2-3	TRBV11-2	CASSSDRGYTQYF	TGTGCCAGCAGCTCGGACAGGGGATATACGCAGTATTTT
many	TRBD2	TRBJ2-1	TRBV6-4	CASSGTSDYNEQFF	TGTGCCAGCAGTGGGACTAGCGATTACAATGAGCAGTTCTTC
many	TRBD1	TRBJ2-1	TRBV11-3	CASSPLTGGGEQFF	TGTGCCAGCAGCCCTTTGACAGGGGGCGGCGAGCAGTTCTTC
-	-	TRBJ2-2	TRBV5-8	CASSSGTGELFF	TGTGCCAGCAGCTCGGGCACCGGGGAGCTGTTTTTT
-	-	TRBJ2-7	TRBV12-3/TRBV12-4	CASRAGTRYEQYF	TGTGCCAGCAGAGCAGGGACCAGGTACGAGCAGTACTTC
-	TRBD2	TRBJ2-1	TRBV7-9	CASSTASGSLSYNEQFF	TGTGCCAGCAGCACAGCTAGCGGGAGCCTGTCCTACAATGAGCAGTTCTTC
few	-	TRBJ2-7	TRBV20-1	CRVLSGFEQYF	TGCAGGGTTCTTTCGGGGTTCGAGCAGTACTTC
many	-	TRBJ2-1	TRBV28	CASMLQGYNEQFF	TGTGCCAGCATGCTCCAGGGGTACAATGAGCAGTTCTTC
few	-	TRBJ2-7	TRBV28	CASSTGGVSYEQYF	TGTGCCAGCAGTACAGGCGGGGTCTCCTACGAGCAGTACTTC
many	-	TRBJ2-7	TRBV15	CATSRDRGKSSYEQYF	TGTGCCACCAGCAGAGATCGCGGTAAGAGCTCCTACGAGCAGTACTTC
many	TRBD2	TRBJ2-5	TRBV7-9	CASSLTTTSGRPGKETQYF	TGTGCCAGCAGCTTAACTACAACTAGCGGGAGGCCTGGTAAAGAGACCCAGTACTTC
many	TRBD2	TRBJ2-6	TRBV5-1	CASSLASGALSGANVLTF	TGCGCCAGCAGCTTGGCTAGCGGGGCCCTCTCTGGGGCCAACGTCCTGACTTTC
many	-	TRBJ2-3	TRBV30	CAWRVLSTDTQYF	TGTGCCTGGAGGGTCCTTAGCACAGATACGCAGTATTTT
few	-	TRBJ1-1	TRBV30	CAWSVLTNTEAFF	TGTGCCTGGAGTGTCCTAACTAACACTGAAGCTTTCTTT
many	-	TRBJ2-2	TRBV5-1	CASSLRVGDTGELFF	TGCGCCAGCAGCTTGAGAGTTGGGGACACCGGGGAGCTGTTTTTT
few	-	TRBJ1-4	TRBV2	CASSPRLNEKLFF	TGTGCCAGCAGTCCGAGACTCAACGAAAAACTGTTTTTT
many	-	TRBJ2-2	TRBV2	CASRDMPNTGELFF	TGTGCCAGCAGGGACATGCCGAACACCGGGGAGCTGTTTTTT
many	TRBD1	TRBJ2-6	TRBV7-3	CASSPTGVLSLSGANVLTF	TGTGCCAGCAGCCCCACAGGGGTCCTCTCCCTATCTGGGGCCAACGTCCTGACTTTC
few	-	TRBJ2-7	TRBV9	CASSVGAGPLYEQYF	TGTGCCAGCAGCGTAGGAGCCGGGCCACTCTACGAGCAGTACTTC
few	TRBD2	TRBJ2-5	TRBV7-3	CASSSGLQETQYF	TGTGCCAGCAGCTCGGGACTACAAGAGACCCAGTACTTC
many	-	TRBJ2-1	TRBV12-3/TRBV12-4	CASSFGTDYNEQFF	TGTGCCAGCAGTTTCGGGACGGACTACAATGAGCAGTTCTTC
many	TRBD1	TRBJ1-1	TRBV29-1	CSVTGGQSYTEAFF	TGCAGCGTAACCGGGGGACAGAGCTACACTGAAGCTTTCTTT
-	-	TRBJ2-2	TRBV11-2	CASSSTTGYTGELFF	TGTGCCAGCAGCTCCACAACAGGGTACACCGGGGAGCTGTTTTTT
-	TRBD1	TRBJ2-7	TRBV5-4	CASSLVTGEYEQYF	TGTGCCAGCAGCTTGGTGACAGGGGAATACGAGCAGTACTTC
many	TRBD2	TRBJ2-7	TRBV2	CASKKTSASYEQYF	TGTGCCAGCAAAAAAACTAGCGCCTCCTACGAGCAGTACTTC
few	TRBD1	TRBJ2-7	TRBV2	CATLRDRGLEQYF	TGTGCCACCCTCCGGGACAGGGGGCTCGAGCAGTACTTC
few	TRBD2	TRBJ2-5	TRBV29-1	CSVAAGVGETQYF	TGCAGCGTTGCAGCGGGAGTAGGAGAGACCCAGTACTTC
-	-	TRBJ2-7	TRBV5-1	CASSTGGGLYEQYF	TGCGCCAGCAGCACAGGCGGGGGCCTCTACGAGCAGTACTTC
many	TRBD1	TRBJ1-5	TRBV28	CASGGTGLGISNQPQHF	TGTGCCAGTGGGGGGACAGGGCTCGGGATTAGCAATCAGCCCCAGCATTTT
many	-	TRBJ1-5	TRBV18	CASGVSGPLGNQPQHF	TGTGCCAGCGGGGTCTCCGGGCCCCTCGGCAATCAGCCCCAGCATTTT
many	TRBD1	TRBJ2-7	TRBV12-3/TRBV12-4	CASSSTGGFSYEQYF	TGTGCCAGCAGTTCCACAGGGGGCTTTTCCTACGAGCAGTACTTC
-	TRBD2	TRBJ2-1	TRBV28	CASSLSTSGRQNEQFF	TGTGCCAGCAGTCTCTCGACTAGCGGGAGACAAAATGAGCAGTTCTTC
many	-	TRBJ2-5	TRBV9	CASSPSGGYQETQYF	TGTGCCAGCAGCCCCAGTGGGGGGTACCAAGAGACCCAGTACTTC
-	TRBD2	TRBJ2-5	TRBV12-3/TRBV12-4	CASSVGLAGGGETQYF	TGTGCCAGCAGTGTGGGACTAGCGGGAGGAGGAGAGACCCAGTACTTC
many	-	TRBJ1-5	TRBV6-6	CASSPGGNQPQHF	TGTGCCAGCAGCCCAGGGGGCAATCAGCCCCAGCATTTT
many	-	TRBJ1-6	TRBV19	CASSTLVEEGSYNSPLHF	TGTGCCAGTAGTACCCTCGTCGAGGAAGGCTCCTATAATTCACCCCTCCACTTT
many	TRBD2	TRBJ2-1	TRBV9	CASSEGTSNNEQFF	TGTGCCAGCAGCGAGGGGACTAGTAACAATGAGCAGTTCTTC
many	-	TRBJ1-2	TRBV29-1	CSVEETGSGYTF	TGCAGCGTTGAAGAGACCGGGTCTGGCTACACCTTC
many	-	TRBJ2-5	TRBV7-3	CASSLTFLQTQYF	TGTGCCAGCAGCTTAACGTTCCTACAGACCCAGTACTTC